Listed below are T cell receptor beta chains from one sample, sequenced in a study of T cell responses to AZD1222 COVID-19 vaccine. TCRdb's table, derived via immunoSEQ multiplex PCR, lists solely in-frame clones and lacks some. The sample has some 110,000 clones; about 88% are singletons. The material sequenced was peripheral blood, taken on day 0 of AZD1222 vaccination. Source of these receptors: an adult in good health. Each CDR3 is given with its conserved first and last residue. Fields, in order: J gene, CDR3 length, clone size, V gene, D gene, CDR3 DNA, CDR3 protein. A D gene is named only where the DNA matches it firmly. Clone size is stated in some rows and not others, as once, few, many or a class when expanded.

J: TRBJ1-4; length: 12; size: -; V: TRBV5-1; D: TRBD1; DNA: TGCGCCAGCGGCGGACCAGGGGGTGAACTGTTTTTT; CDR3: CASGGPGGELFF
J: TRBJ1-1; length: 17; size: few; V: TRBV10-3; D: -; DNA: TGTGCCATCAGCTCCCAGGGTAGCGCAGCCCCGAACACTGAAGCTTTCTTT; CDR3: CAISSQGSAAPNTEAFF
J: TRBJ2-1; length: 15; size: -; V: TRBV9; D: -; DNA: TGTGCCAGCAGCGTAGTGGGTGGGTCCTACAATGAGCAGTTCTTC; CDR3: CASSVVGGSYNEQFF
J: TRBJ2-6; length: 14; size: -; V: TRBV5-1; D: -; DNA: TGCGCCAGCAGCTTGAGTTCCGTGGCCAACGTCCTGACTTTC; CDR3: CASSLSSVANVLTF
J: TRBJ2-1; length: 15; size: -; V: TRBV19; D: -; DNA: TGTGCCAGTAGTCTTGCGTCTAGCTCCTACAATGAGCAGTTCTTC; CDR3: CASSLASSSYNEQFF
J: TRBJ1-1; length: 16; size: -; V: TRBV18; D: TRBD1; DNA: TGTGCCAGCTCACAGGGGACAGGGGCCCTGAACACTGAAGCTTTCTTT; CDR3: CASSQGTGALNTEAFF
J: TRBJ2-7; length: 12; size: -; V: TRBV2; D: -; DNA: TGTGCCAGCCATGAGGGACCATACGAGCAGTACTTC; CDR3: CASHEGPYEQYF
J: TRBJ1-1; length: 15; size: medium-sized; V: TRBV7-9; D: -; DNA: TGTGCCAGCAGCTTAGGGTTCAATGTGGACACTGAAGCTTTCTTT; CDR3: CASSLGFNVDTEAFF
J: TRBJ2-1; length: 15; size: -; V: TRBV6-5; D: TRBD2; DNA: TGTGCCAGCCGAGGGGGAGCGGGGGACCCCAATGAGCAGTTCTTC; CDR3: CASRGGAGDPNEQFF
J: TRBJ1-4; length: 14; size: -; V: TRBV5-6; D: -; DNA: TGTGCCAGCAGCTTGGGTCAGGGAGTTGAAAAACTGTTTTTT; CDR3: CASSLGQGVEKLFF
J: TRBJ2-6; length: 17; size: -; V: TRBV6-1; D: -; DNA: TGTGCCAGCAGTGAAGCGATCACAGGGACTGGGGCCAACGTCCTGACTTTC; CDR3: CASSEAITGTGANVLTF
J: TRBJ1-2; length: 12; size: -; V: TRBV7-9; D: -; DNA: TGTGCCAGCAGCCCCGGGGGATATGGCTACACCTTC; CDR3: CASSPGGYGYTF
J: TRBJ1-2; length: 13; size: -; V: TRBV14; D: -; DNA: TGTGCCAGCAGCCAGGGGGGGTCGGCCGGCTACACCTTC; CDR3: CASSQGGSAGYTF
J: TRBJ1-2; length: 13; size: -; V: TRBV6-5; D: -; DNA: TGTGCCAGCGGTTACAGCTCCAACTATGGCTACACCTTC; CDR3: CASGYSSNYGYTF
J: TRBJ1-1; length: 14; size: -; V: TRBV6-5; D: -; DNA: TGTGCCAGCAGTTATCAGGGTCTGAACACTGAAGCTTTCTTT; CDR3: CASSYQGLNTEAFF
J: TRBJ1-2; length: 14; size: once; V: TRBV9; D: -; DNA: TGTGCCAGCAGCGTAGCAACAGGGTACTATGGCTACACCTTC; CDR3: CASSVATGYYGYTF
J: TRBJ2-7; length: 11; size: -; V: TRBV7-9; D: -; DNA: TGTGCCAGCAGCTTCTCCTACGAGCAGTACTTC; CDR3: CASSFSYEQYF
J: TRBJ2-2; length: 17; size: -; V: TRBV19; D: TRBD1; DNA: TGTGCCAGTAGTATAGTCACAGGGGGCCCTAACACCGGGGAGCTGTTTTTT; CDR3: CASSIVTGGPNTGELFF
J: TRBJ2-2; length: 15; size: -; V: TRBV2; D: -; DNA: TGTGCCAGCAGTGGGAGTTGGGGGTCTGACGGGGAGCTGTTTTTT; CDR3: CASSGSWGSDGELFF
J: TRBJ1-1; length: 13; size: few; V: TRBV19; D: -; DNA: TGTGCCAGTAGGAGGGACAAAGACACTGAAGCTTTCTTT; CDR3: CASRRDKDTEAFF
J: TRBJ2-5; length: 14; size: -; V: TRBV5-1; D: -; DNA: TGCGCCAGCAGCTTGTGGGGGGGCCGGGAGACCCAGTACTTC; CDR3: CASSLWGGRETQYF
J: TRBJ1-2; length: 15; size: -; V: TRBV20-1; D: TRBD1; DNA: TGCAGTGCTAGTGGGCAGGGGGGTATCGACTATGGCTACACCTTC; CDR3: CSASGQGGIDYGYTF
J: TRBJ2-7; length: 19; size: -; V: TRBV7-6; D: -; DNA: TGTGCCAGCAGCTTATACCCCCCCGGTCGAAGGAGGGACTCCTACGAGCAGTACTTC; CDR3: CASSLYPPGRRRDSYEQYF
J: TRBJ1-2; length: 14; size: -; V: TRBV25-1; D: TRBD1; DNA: TGTGCCAGCAGTGATCAAGGACAGGGGGTTGGCTACACCTTC; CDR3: CASSDQGQGVGYTF
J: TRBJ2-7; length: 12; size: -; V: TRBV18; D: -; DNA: TGTGCCAGCTCCCCAGACAGCTACGAGCAGTACTTC; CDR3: CASSPDSYEQYF
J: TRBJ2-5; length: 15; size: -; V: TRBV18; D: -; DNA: TGTGCCAGCTCACCCCTGCGTGACAACCAAGAGACCCAGTACTTC; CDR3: CASSPLRDNQETQYF
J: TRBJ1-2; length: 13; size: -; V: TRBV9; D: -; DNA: TGTGCCAGCAGCGTAGCTCAGAACTATGGCTACACCTTC; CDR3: CASSVAQNYGYTF